These 20 T cell receptor beta chains originate from one sample sequenced in a study of identical twins. TCRdb passed the 5' RACE reads through MiXCR, listing each CDR3 protein once. The sample records 1.5 million to 2 million distinct CDR3 sequences, roughly a third being singletons. What was sequenced was cord blood. These receptors were taken from a newborn girl in good health.

At least ten counts were recorded for this clonotype. J is TRBJ2-7 and V is TRBV13; 7 bases map to TRBD1. Germline-derived CDR1 and CDR2 are PRHDT and FYEKMQ (reference sequence). The ends lost 5 bases at V and 4 bases at J; junction bases unmatched: 5. The CDR3 sequence is 13 residues long. CDR3 sequence reads: CASSMDRQYEQYF. The CDR3 nucleotides read TGTGCCAGCAGCATGGACAGGCAATACGAGCAGTACTTC. The full variable domain, completed using reference TRBV13 and TRBJ2-7, is AAGVIQSPRHLIKEKRETATLKCYPIPRHDTVYWYQQGPGQDPQFLISFYEKMQSDKGSIPDRFSAQQFSDYHSELNMSSLELGDSALYFCASSMDRQYEQYFGPGTRLTVT.

The J gene is TRBJ1-6, the V gene TRBV5-1; 7 nucleotides agree with TRBD1. J lost 5 bases, V lost 2 bases, and 4 bases had no gene match. This CDR3 is 15 amino acids long. Germline assignment: CDR1 SGHRS and CDR2 YFSETQ. In DNA, the CDR3 is TGCGCCAGCAGCTTCGCAGGGACAGATAATTCACCCCTCCACTTT. Protein product: CASSFAGTDNSPLHF.

The DNA for the CDR3 is TGTGCCAGCAATAAGGACAGGGGTAATTCACCCCTCCACTTT. As protein: CASNKDRGNSPLHF. The chain carries TRBV27 and TRBJ1-6; 9 bases match TRBD1. Germline values: CDR1 MNHEY, CDR2 SMNVEV (reference sequence). V trimming: 7 bases; J trimming: 6 bases; junction bases outside the gene matches: 4. The CDR3 runs 14 residues.

A few counts support this clonotype. A junction end diverges from the germline sequence, so it may reflect a read error. The J gene is TRBJ2-3, the V gene TRBV20-1; the match to TRBD2 covers 7 bases. Per germline, CDR1 DFQATT and CDR2 SNEGSKA (reference sequence). There are 15 residues in the CDR3. Here the CDR3 DNA reads TGCAGTGCGAGAGGACTAGAGGGTTTCACAGATACGCAGTATTTT. This translates into CSARGLEGFTDTQYF.

The chain combines TRBV18 with TRBJ2-1; D uncertain. Trimming cost V 2 bases and J 0 bases, with 14 bases left between them. Germline assignment: CDR1 KGHSH and CDR2 LQKENI. This CDR3 spans 17 amino acids. CDR3 coding DNA: TGTGCCAGCTCACCAAATCTCGGGCCTAGCTCCTACAATGAGCAGTTCTTC. Encoded protein: CASSPNLGPSSYNEQFF.

The chain is built from TRBV5-6 and TRBJ1-2, with D possibly TRBD1 on 6 matching bases. V lost 4 bases, J lost 3 bases, and 10 bases lay in between. Germline loops: CDR1 SGHDT, CDR2 YYEEEE. The CDR3 extends over 13 amino acids. The CDR3 here is CASSRGQYYGYTF. CDR3 DNA: TGTGCCAGCAGCCGAGGACAGTACTATGGCTACACCTTC.

This chain uses TRBV20-1 with TRBJ2-5; weak D call: TRBD1 (5 bases). Germline V lookup: CDR1 DFQATT, CDR2 SNEGSKA (reference sequence). The CDR3 spans 14 residues. Trimming removed 3 bases at V and 1 base at J, with 12 bases between. For the CDR3, the DNA is TGCAGTGCTAGTGGCAGGGTACCCCAAGAGACCCAGTACTTC. This sequence encodes CSASGRVPQETQYF.

On this clonotype itself: A much larger clone differs by one base, so this may be a read error. The rearrangement links TRBV7-2 to TRBJ2-3; TRBD2 agrees at 9 bases. The CDR3 totals 16 residues. Germline loops: CDR1 SGHTA, CDR2 FQGNSA. In DNA, the CDR3 is TGTGCCAGCAGCTTAGCGCAGCGGGAGGTCACAGATTCGCAGTATTTT. Its translation is CASSLAQREVTDSQYF.

This clonotype showed up just a few times. V and J are TRBV5-1 and TRBJ2-7; D is perhaps TRBD2 (5 bases). The germline V and J ends were trimmed by 1 base and 0 bases, with 8 bases remaining between them. Germline V CDR1 and CDR2: SGHRS, YFSETQ. There are 14 residues in the CDR3. CDR3 region: CASSLMSGSYEQYF. In DNA, the CDR3 is TGCGCCAGCAGCTTGATGAGCGGCTCCTACGAGCAGTACTTC.

This clonotype was seen a handful of times. CDR3 in DNA: TGTGCCAGCGGGTCCGGTAGCGGGGGGGTTGCGTGCTCCTACAATGAGCAGTTCTTC. Its protein is CASGSGSGGVACSYNEQFF. This chain links TRBV21-1 with TRBJ2-1; the table calls TRBD2, which could not be checked here. TRBV21-1 is annotated as a pseudogene. CDR3 length: 19 amino acids.

The chain links TRBV6-5 to TRBJ2-7; D is possibly TRBD2 (5 bases). Germline V CDR1 and CDR2: MNHEY, SVGAGI. Trimming took off 2 bases at V and 2 bases at J, with 10 bases between the two ends. The CDR3 runs to 14 residues. CDR3 amino acids: CASSYGWRAYEQYF. CDR3 DNA: TGTGCCAGCAGTTACGGTTGGCGGGCCTACGAGCAGTACTTC.

In this sample, this clonotype turned up once. The J gene is TRBJ2-1, the V gene TRBV4-1; 8 nucleotides align to TRBD2. Germline V gene lookup returns CDR1 MGHRA and CDR2 YSYEKL. J lost 7 bases, V lost 4 bases, and 12 bases had no gene match. This CDR3 has 16 residues. The CDR3 protein is CASSRYPAAGGNEQFF. The CDR3 DNA reads as TGCGCCAGCAGCCGCTACCCGGCGGCGGGAGGAAATGAGCAGTTCTTC.

With respect to this clonotype: A much more abundant neighbour one base away suggests this may be a read error. This chain joins TRBV29-1 and TRBJ2-5, with D hard to call. Trimming removed 8 bases at V and 0 bases at J, with 13 bases between. The CDR3 is 13 amino acids. Per the germline V gene, CDR1 is SQVTM and CDR2 is ANQGSEA. The CDR3 DNA follows: TGCAGCACCTTTACACAGTACCAAGAGACCCAGTACTTC. This translates into CSTFTQYQETQYF.

The rearrangement uses TRBV12-3 or TRBV12-4 and TRBJ2-4, with a possible D match to TRBD1 (5 bases). The end of the DNA aligns better with TRBJ2-7, so the J call may be wrong. This CDR3 contains 17 residues. CDR3 protein: CASSLGAASFFHYEQYF. The CDR3 region has the DNA TGTGCCAGCAGCCTTGGGGCGGCCTCCTTCTTTCACTACGAGCAGTACTTC.

This clonotype was counted a few times. V is TRBV4-1 and J is TRBJ1-2; TRBD1 is a possible D gene (5 bases). Trimming pared 0 bases from V and 7 bases from J, leaving 18 bases between. Germline loops: CDR1 MGHRA, CDR2 YSYEKL. The CDR3 is 16 amino acids. The DNA of the CDR3 is TGCGCCAGCAGCCAAGATGGAGGCAGGGCCGGACCTGGCTACACCTTC. Translating it yields CASSQDGGRAGPGYTF.

The rearrangement joins TRBV11-2 to TRBJ2-2; D remains ambiguous. Germline CDR1 is SGHAT and CDR2 is FQNNGV. V gave up 0 bases and J gave up 2 bases, with 13 bases separating them. CDR3 length: 17 residues. The CDR3 nucleotides are TGTGCCAGCAGCTTAGATAGAACAGTCTCTAACACCGGGGAGCTGTTTTTT. It codes for CASSLDRTVSNTGELFF.

This clonotype was seen only once. The chain has TRBV6-2 or TRBV6-3 and TRBJ2-2; TRBD2 agrees at 7 bases. The CDR3 contains 16 residues. V lost 7 bases, J lost 2 bases, and 10 bases stayed unmatched. CDR1 is MNHEY, CDR2 SVGEGT, per germline. Written as DNA, the CDR3 is TGTGCCAGCAAACCATGGCCTAGCGGTAACACCGGGGAGCTGTTTTTT. It yields the protein CASKPWPSGNTGELFF.

The chain employs TRBV29-1 and TRBJ2-5, with TRBD2 as a possible D gene (6 bases). The CDR3 has 15 amino acids. Trimming stripped 4 bases from V and 2 bases from J, with 17 bases between. Germline V CDR1 and CDR2: SQVTM, ANQGSEA. The CDR3 here is CSVALVGGGQETQYF. Here the CDR3 DNA reads TGCAGCGTTGCACTAGTTGGAGGAGGGCAAGAGACCCAGTACTTC.

The CDR3, as DNA: TGTGCCAGCAGTACAATAAAGGAGAACTATAACGGGATGAACACTGAAGCTTTCTTT. Translation: CASSTIKENYNGMNTEAFF. The genes are TRBV12-3 or TRBV12-4 and TRBJ1-1; D is unclear. This CDR3 region has 19 residues. V was trimmed by 5 bases and J by 0 bases, leaving 25 bases between them.

This clonotype was counted only a few times. The chain employs TRBV10-3 and TRBJ2-1, with TRBD2 identical over 7 bases. The CDR3 is 14 amino acids. Germline loops: CDR1 ENHRY, CDR2 SYGVKD. The V gene end was trimmed by 0 bases and the J gene end by 8 bases; junction bases not matched to a gene: 4. The CDR3 loop reads CAISESRAGDEQFF. In DNA form, the CDR3 reads TGTGCCATCAGTGAGTCACGGGCGGGGGATGAGCAGTTCTTC.